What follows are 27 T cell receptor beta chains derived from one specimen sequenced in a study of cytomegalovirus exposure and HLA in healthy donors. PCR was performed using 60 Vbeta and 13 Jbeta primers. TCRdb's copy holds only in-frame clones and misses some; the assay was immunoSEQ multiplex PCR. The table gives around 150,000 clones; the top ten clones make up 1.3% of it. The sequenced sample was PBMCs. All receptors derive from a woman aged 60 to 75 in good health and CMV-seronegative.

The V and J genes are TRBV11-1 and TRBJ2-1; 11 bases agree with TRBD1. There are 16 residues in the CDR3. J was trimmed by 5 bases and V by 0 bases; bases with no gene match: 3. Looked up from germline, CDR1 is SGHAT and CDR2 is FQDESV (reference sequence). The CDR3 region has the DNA TGTGCCAGCAGCTTAGCCGGGACAGGGGGAAACAATGAGCAGTTCTTC. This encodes CASSLAGTGGNNEQFF.

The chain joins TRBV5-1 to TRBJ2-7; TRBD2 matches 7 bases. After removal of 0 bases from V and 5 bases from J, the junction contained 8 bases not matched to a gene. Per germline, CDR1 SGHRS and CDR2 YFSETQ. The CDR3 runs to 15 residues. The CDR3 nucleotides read TGCGCCAGCAGCTTGGGACCGGGAGGAGGAAACGAGCAGTACTTC. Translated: CASSLGPGGGNEQYF.

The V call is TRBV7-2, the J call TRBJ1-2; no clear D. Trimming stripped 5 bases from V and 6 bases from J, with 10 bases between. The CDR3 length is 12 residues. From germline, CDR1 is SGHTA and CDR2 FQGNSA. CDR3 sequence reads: CASSATRDGYTF. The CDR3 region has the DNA TGTGCCAGCAGCGCGACGAGGGATGGCTACACCTTC.

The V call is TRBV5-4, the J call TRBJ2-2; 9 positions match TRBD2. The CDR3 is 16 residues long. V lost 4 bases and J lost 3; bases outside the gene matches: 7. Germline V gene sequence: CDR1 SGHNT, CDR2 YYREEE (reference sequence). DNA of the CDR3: TGTGCCAGCAGCCCGACGGCGGGGGGGGACACCGGGGAGCTGTTTTTT. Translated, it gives CASSPTAGGDTGELFF.

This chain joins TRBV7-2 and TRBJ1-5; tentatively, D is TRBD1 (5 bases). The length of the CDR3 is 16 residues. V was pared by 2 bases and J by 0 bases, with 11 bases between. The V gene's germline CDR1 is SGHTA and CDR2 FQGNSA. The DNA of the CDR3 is TGTGCCAGCAGCTTATTGCCAGGGTTTAGCAATCAGCCCCAGCATTTT. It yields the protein CASSLLPGFSNQPQHF.

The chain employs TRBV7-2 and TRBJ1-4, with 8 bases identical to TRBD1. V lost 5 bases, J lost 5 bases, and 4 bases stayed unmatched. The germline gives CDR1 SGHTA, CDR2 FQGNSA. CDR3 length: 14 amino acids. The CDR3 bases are TGTGCCAGCAGCAACAGGGGGGGCAATGAAAAACTGTTTTTT. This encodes CASSNRGGNEKLFF.

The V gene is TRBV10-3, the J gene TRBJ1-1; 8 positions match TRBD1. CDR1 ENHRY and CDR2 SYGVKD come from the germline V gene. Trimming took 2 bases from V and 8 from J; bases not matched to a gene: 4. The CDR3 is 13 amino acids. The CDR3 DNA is TGTGCCATCAGTGAGAAGGGGGACAGGGAAGCTTTCTTT. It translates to CAISEKGDREAFF.

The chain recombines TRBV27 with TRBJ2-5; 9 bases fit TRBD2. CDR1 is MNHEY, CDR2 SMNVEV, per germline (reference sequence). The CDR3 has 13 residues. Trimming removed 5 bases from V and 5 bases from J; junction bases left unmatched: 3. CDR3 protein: CASSPTSGETQYF. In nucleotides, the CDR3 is TGTGCCAGCAGTCCCACTAGCGGGGAGACCCAGTACTTC.

The CDR3 loop reads CASSSPGQGGEKLFF. The CDR3 DNA sequence: TGTGCCAGCAGCTCTCCGGGACAGGGGGGCGAAAAACTGTTTTTT. This chain joins TRBV5-4 and TRBJ1-4; 11 nucleotides agree with TRBD1. J gave up 8 bases and V 3 bases, and 6 bases lay outside the gene matches. The CDR3 contains 15 residues. Germline V gene lookup returns CDR1 SGHNT and CDR2 YYREEE (reference sequence).

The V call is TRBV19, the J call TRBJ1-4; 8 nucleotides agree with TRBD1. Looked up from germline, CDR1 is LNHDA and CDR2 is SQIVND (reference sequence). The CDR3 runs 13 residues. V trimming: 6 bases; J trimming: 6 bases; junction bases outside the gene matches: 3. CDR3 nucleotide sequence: TGTGCCAGTAGGGAGACAGGGGATGAAAAACTGTTTTTT. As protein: CASRETGDEKLFF. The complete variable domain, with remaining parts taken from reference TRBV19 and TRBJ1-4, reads DGGITQSPKYLFRKEGQNVTLSCEQNLNHDAMYWYRQDPGQGLRLIYYSQIVNDFQKGDIAEGYSVSREKKESFPLTVTSAQKNPTAFYLCASRETGDEKLFFGSGTQLSVL.

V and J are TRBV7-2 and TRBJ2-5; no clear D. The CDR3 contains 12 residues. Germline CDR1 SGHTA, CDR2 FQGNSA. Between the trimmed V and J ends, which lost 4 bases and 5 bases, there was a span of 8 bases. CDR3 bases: TGTGCCAGCAGCTCCTGGCAGGAGACCCAGTACTTC. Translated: CASSSWQETQYF.

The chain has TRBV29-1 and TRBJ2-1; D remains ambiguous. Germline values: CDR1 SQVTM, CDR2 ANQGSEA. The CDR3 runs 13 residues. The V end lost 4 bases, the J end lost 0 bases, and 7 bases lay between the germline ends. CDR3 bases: TGCAGCGTTGCGAGGAGCTCCTACAATGAGCAGTTCTTC. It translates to CSVARSSYNEQFF.

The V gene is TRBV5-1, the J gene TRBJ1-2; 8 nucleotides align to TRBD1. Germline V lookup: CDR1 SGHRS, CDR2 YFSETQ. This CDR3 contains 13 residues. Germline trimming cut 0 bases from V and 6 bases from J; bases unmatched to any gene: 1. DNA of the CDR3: TGCGCCAGCAGCTTGGACAGGGGGAATGGCTACACCTTC. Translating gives CASSLDRGNGYTF. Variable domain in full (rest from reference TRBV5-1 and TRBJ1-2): KAGVTQTPRYLIKTRGQQVTLSCSPISGHRSVSWYQQTPGQGLQFLFEYFSETQRNKGNFPGRFSGRQFSNSRSEMNVSTLELGDSALYLCASSLDRGNGYTFGSGTRLTVV.

For the CDR3, the DNA is TGCGCCAGCAGCCAAGCGCGGGGGGGCAGCTCCTACAATGAGCAGTTCTTC. Its protein product is CASSQARGGSSYNEQFF. The rearrangement links TRBV4-3 to TRBJ2-1; 9 nucleotides align to TRBD2. This CDR3 is 17 amino acids long. J was trimmed by 0 bases and V by 1 base; bases with no gene match: 4. From germline, CDR1 is LGHNA and CDR2 YSLEER.

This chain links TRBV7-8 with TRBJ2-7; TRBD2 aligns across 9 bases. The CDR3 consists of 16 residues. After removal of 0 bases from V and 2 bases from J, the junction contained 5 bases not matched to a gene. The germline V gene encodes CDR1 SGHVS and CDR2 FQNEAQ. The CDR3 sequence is CASSLAAAGGPYEQYF. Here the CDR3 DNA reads TGTGCCAGCAGCTTAGCCGCCGCGGGAGGGCCCTACGAGCAGTACTTC.

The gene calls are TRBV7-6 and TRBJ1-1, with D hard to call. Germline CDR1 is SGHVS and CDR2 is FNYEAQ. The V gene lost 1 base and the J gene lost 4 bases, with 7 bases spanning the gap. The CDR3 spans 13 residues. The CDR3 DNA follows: TGTGCCAGCAGCTTAGGACTAGGCACTGAAGCTTTCTTT. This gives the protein CASSLGLGTEAFF.

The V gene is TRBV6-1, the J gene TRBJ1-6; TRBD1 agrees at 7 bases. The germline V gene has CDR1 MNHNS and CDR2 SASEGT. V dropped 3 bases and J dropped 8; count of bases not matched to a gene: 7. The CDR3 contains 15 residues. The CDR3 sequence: CASSDKGAAYSPLHF. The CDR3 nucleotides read TGTGCCAGCAGTGATAAGGGGGCAGCTTATTCACCCCTCCACTTT.

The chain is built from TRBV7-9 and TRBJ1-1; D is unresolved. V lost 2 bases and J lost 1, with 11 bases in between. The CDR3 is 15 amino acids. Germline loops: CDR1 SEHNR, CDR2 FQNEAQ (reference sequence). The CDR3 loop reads CASSLSRLGNTEAFF. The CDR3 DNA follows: TGTGCCAGCAGCTTATCTAGGTTGGGGAACACTGAAGCTTTCTTT. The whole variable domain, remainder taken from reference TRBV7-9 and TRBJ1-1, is DTGVSQNPRHKITKRGQNVTFRCDPISEHNRLYWYRQTLGQGPEFLTYFQNEAQLEKSRLLSDRFSAERPKGSFSTLEIQRTEQGDSAMYLCASSLSRLGNTEAFFGQGTRLTVV.

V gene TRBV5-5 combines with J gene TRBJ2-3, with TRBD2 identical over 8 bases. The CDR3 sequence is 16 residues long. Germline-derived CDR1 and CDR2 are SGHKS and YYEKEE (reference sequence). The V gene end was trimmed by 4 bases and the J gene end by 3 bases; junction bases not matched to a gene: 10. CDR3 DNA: TGTGCCAGCAGCCGTCAAGGGGCGGGGGGTACAGATACGCAGTATTTT. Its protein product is CASSRQGAGGTDTQYF.

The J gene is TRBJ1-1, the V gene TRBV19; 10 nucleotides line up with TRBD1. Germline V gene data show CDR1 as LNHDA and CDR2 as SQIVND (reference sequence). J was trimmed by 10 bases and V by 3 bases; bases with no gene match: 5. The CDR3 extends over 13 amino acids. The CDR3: CASSMGQGIRAFF. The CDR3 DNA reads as TGTGCCAGTAGTATGGGACAGGGGATTCGAGCTTTCTTT.

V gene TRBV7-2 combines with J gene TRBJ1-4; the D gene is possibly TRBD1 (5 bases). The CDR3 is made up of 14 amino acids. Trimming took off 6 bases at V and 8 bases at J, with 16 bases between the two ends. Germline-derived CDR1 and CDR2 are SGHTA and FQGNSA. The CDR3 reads CASSFGGGREKLFF. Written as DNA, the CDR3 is TGTGCCAGCAGTTTCGGGGGAGGGAGGGAAAAACTGTTTTTT.

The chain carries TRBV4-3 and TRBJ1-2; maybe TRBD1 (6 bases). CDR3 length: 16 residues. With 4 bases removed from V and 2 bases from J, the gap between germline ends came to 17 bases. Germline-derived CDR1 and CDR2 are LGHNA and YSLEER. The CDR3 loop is CASSRLLWGPNYGYTF. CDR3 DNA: TGCGCCAGCAGCCGACTATTGTGGGGGCCGAACTATGGCTACACCTTC.

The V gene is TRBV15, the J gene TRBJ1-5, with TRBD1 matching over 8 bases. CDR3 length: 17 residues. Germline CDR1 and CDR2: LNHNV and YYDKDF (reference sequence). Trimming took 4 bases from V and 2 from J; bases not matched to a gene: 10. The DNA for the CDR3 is TGTGCCACCAGCATCGTACAGGGGGGGTTGGGCAATCAGCCCCAGCATTTT. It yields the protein CATSIVQGGLGNQPQHF.

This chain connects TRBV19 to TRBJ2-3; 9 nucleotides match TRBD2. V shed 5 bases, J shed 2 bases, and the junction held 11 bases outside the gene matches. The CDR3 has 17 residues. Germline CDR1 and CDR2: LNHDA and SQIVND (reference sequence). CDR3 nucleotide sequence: TGTGCCAGTAGTCCTACTCCGGGACTAGCTTACACAGATACGCAGTATTTT. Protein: CASSPTPGLAYTDTQYF.

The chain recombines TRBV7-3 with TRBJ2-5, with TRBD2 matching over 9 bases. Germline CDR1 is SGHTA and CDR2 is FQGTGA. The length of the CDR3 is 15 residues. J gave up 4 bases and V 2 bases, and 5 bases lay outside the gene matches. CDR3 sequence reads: CASSLGGGAGETQYF. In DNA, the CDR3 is TGTGCCAGCAGCTTAGGCGGGGGGGCAGGAGAGACCCAGTACTTC. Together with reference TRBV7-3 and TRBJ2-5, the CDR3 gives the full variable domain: GAGVSQTPSNKVTEKGKYVELRCDPISGHTALYWYRQSLGQGPEFLIYFQGTGAADDSGLPNDRFFAVRPEGSVSTLKIQRTERGDSAVYLCASSLGGGAGETQYFGPGTRLLVL.

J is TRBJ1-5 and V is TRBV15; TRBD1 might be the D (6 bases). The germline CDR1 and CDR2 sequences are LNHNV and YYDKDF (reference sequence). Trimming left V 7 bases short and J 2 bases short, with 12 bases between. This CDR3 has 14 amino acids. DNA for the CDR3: TGTGCCACCAAAAAAGGGGGGGGCAATCAGCCCCAGCATTTT. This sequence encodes CATKKGGGNQPQHF.

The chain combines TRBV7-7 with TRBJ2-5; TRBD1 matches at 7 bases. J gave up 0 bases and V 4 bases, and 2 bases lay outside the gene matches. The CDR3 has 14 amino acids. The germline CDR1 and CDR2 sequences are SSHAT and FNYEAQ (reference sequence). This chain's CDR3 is CASSSTGNQETQYF. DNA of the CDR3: TGTGCCAGCAGCTCGACAGGGAACCAAGAGACCCAGTACTTC.